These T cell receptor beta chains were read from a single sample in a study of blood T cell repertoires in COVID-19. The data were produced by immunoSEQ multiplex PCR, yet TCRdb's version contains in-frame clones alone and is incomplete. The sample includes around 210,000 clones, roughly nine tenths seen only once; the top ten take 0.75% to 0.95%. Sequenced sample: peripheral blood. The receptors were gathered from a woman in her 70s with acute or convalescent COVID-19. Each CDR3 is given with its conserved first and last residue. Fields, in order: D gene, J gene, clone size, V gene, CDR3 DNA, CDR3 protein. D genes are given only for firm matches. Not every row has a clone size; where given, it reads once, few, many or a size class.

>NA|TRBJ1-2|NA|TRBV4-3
TGCGCCAGCAGCCAAGATAGGGGCAGACCTAACTATGGCTACACCTTC
CASSQDRGRPNYGYTF
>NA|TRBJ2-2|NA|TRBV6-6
TGTGCCAGCAGGACTGACAGGCCGCACGGGGAGCTGTTTTTT
CASRTDRPHGELFF
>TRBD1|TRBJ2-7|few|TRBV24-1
TGTGCCACCAGTGACCCGGGACAGGGTTCCTACGAGCAGTACTTC
CATSDPGQGSYEQYF
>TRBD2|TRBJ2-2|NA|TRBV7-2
TGTGCCAGCAGCTTCGAAGCGGGAGCGGTCACCGGGGAGCTGTTTTTT
CASSFEAGAVTGELFF
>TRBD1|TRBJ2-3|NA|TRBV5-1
TGCGCCAGCAGCCCTACAGGGGGCAGAGATACGCAGTATTTT
CASSPTGGRDTQYF
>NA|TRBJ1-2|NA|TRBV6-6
TGTGCCAGCACACCCCGGGGGGAACTTAACTATGGCTACACCTTC
CASTPRGELNYGYTF
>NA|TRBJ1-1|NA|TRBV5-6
TGTGCCAGCAGCTTGGCCCGGGGGACCACTGAAGCTTTCTTT
CASSLARGTTEAFF
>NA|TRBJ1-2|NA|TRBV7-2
TGTGCCAGCAGTATTTCTCGGGGGGCTCGAGGCTACACCTTC
CASSISRGARGYTF
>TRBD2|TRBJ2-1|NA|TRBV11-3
TGTGCCAGCAGCCCCGGACTCGGCGGGGGGGGCCCCATTAGGCAGTTCTTC
CASSPGLGGGGPIRQFF
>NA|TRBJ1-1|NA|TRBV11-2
TGTGCCAGCAGCCCTAGAGTAGGAACTGAAGCTTTCTTT
CASSPRVGTEAFF
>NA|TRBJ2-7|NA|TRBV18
TGTGCCAGCTCAAGGCAGGCCTACGAGCAGTACTTC
CASSRQAYEQYF
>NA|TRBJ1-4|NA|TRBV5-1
TGCGCCAGCAGCTTAGGGGGGGTGCCAGAAAAACTGTTTTTT
CASSLGGVPEKLFF
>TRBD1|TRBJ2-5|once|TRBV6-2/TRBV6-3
TGTGCCAGCAGTGCTACCGGGACAGCGATAAGGGCCCAGTACTTC
CASSATGTAIRAQYF
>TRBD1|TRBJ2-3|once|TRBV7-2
TGTGCCAGCAGCTCTCGGACAGGGGGCGTGGATACGCAGTATTTT
CASSSRTGGVDTQYF
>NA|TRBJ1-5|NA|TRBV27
TGTGCCAGCAGTCCTTGGAGGGCCAATCAGCCCCAGCATTTT
CASSPWRANQPQHF
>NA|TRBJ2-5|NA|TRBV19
TGTGCCAGTAGTATCGGAGGGGGCCACTACCAAGAGACCCAGTACTTC
CASSIGGGHYQETQYF
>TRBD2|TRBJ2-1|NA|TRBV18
TGTGCCAGCTCCCCGGGGACTAGGGCCTACAATGAGCAGTTCTTC
CASSPGTRAYNEQFF
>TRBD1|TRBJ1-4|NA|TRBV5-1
TGCGCCAGCAGCTTGGGACAGGGGGCGGGGAACGAAAAACTGTTTTTT
CASSLGQGAGNEKLFF
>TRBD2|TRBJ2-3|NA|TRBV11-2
TGTGCCAGCAGCCTGCCGGGAGGGAGCACGGATACGCAGTATTTT
CASSLPGGSTDTQYF
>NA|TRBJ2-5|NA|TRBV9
TGTGCCAGCAGCGTAGGGCCTGAGGGAGAGACCCAGTACTTC
CASSVGPEGETQYF
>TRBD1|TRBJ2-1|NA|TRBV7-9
TGTGCCAGCAGCTACGGGACAGGGAAAGATGAGCAGTTCTTC
CASSYGTGKDEQFF
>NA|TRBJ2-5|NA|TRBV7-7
TGTGCCAGCAGCGGGGGGGAGACCCAGTACTTC
CASSGGETQYF
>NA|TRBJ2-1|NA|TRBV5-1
TGCGCCAGCAGCTTGGCCATTGGGAGTTCCGGGAATGAGCAGTTCTTC
CASSLAIGSSGNEQFF
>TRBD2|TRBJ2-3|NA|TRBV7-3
TGTGCCAGCAGCTTACGGCCTAGCGGGAGCACAGATACGCAGTATTTT
CASSLRPSGSTDTQYF
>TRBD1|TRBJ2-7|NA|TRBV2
TGTGCCAGCAGCCCTGACAGGGGGCTTTACGAGCAGTACTTC
CASSPDRGLYEQYF
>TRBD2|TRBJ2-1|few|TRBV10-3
TGTGCCATCAGTGAGTGGGGACTAGCGGGGGCCATCTCCTACAATGAGCAGTTCTTC
CAISEWGLAGAISYNEQFF
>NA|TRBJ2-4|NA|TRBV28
TGTGCCAGCAGTTTACAAGCGGGAAACATTCAGTACTTC
CASSLQAGNIQYF
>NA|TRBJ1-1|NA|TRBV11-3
TGTGCCAGCAGCCCCGACAGAAGCACTGAAGCTTTCTTT
CASSPDRSTEAFF
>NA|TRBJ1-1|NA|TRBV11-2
TGTGCCAGCAGCTTGGCAGCCGGGGATGCTTTCTTT
CASSLAAGDAFF
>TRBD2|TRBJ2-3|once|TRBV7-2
TGTGCCAGCAGCTTAGTCGCGGGGGGCGAGTCTACGCAGTATTTT
CASSLVAGGESTQYF
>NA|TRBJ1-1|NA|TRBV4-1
TGCGCCAGCAGCCAAGACATATCGGGGACTGAAGCTTTCTTT
CASSQDISGTEAFF
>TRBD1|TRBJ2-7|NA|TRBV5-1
TGCGCCAGCAGTTTGGCAGGGGGCCACGAGCAGTACTTC
CASSLAGGHEQYF
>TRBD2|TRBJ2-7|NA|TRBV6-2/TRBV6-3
TGTGCCAGCAGTTGGACTAGCGGGAGGCTAACTTCCTACGAGCAGTACTTC
CASSWTSGRLTSYEQYF
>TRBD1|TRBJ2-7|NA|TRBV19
TGTGCCAGTAGTATCCGGGACAGGGAATACGAGCAGTACTTC
CASSIRDREYEQYF
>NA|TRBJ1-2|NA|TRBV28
TGTGCCAGCTCCGAGAAGGGGCACTACTATGGCTACACCTTC
CASSEKGHYYGYTF
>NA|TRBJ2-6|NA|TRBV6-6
TGTGCCAGCAGTCTTACAGGGACCAGTCTCGGGGCCAACGTCCTGACTTTC
CASSLTGTSLGANVLTF
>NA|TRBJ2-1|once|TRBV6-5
TGTGCCAGCAGTTCTTTGCGGTCGTACTACAATGAGCAGTTCTTC
CASSSLRSYYNEQFF
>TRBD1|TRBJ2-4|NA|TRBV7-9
TGTGCCAGCAGCTTAGCCGGGACAGGGACTTCCAAAAACATTCAGTACTTC
CASSLAGTGTSKNIQYF
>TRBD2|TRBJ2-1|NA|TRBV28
TGTGCCAGCAGTTCCCGGACTAGCGGGCCTTCAAGGGCCAATGAGCAGTTCTTC
CASSSRTSGPSRANEQFF
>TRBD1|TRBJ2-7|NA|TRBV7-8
TGTGCCAGCAGTTGGACAGGGGGATACGAGCAGTACTTC
CASSWTGGYEQYF